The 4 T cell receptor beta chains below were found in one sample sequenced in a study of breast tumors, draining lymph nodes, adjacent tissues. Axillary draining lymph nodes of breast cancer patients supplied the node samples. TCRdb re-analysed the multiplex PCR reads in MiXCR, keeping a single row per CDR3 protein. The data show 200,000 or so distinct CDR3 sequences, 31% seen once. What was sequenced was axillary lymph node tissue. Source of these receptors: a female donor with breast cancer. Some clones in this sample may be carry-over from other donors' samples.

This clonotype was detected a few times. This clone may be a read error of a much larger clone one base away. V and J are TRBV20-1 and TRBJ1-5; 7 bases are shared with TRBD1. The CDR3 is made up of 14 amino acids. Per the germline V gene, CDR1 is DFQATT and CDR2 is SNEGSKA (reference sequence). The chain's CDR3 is CSARGTVSNPPQHF. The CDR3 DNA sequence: TGCAGTGCTAGGGGGACAGTTAGCAATCCGCCCCAGCATTTT.

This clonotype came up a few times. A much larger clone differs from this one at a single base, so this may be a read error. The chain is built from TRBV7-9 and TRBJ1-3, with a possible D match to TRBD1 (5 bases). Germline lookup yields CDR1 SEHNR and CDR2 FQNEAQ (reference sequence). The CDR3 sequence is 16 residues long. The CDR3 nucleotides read TGTGCCAGCAAAGACCAGGGATCCTACTCTGGAAACACCCTATATTTT. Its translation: CASKDQGSYSGNTLYF.

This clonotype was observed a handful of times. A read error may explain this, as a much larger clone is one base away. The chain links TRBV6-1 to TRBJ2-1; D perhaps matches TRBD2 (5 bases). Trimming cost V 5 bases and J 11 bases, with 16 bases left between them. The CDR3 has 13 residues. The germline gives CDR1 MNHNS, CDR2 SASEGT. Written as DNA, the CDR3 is TGTGCCAGCAGTCTCACGATAACGGGAAAGCAGTTCTTC. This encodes CASSLTITGKQFF.

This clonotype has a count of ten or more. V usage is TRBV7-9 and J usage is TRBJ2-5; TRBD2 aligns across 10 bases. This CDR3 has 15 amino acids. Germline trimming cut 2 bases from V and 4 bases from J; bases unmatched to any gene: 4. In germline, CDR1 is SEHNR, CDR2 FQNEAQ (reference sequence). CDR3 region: CASSLTSGEAETQYF. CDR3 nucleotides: TGTGCCAGCAGCTTAACTAGCGGGGAGGCAGAGACCCAGTACTTC.